This T cell receptor beta chain came from a study of response to subunit inactivated influenza vaccine. The study's findings and limits: Each seasonal influenza vaccination recruits few new T cells, the authors suggested.

The V end was cut by 0 bases, the J end by 1 base, with 11 bases between. The CDR3 is 16 amino acids. The germline CDR1 and CDR2 sequences are LGHNA and YSLEER. Each CDR3 protein is one row after TCRdb ran MiXCR on the RT-PCR reads. The table lists hundreds of thousands of distinct CDR3 sequences, around a sixth of them singletons. This clonotype was detected a few times. Its specificity is unknown. This clonotype was sampled from a middle-aged man who received an inactivated influenza vaccine. This chain uses TRBV4-3 with TRBJ2-3; D is tentatively TRBD1 or TRBD2 (6 bases each). The material sequenced was PBMCs from blood, taken approximately 5 days after vaccination. The CDR3 protein is CASSQDGGGGTDTQYF. The DNA for the CDR3 is TGCGCCAGCAGCCAAGATGGGGGCGGGGGCACAGATACGCAGTATTTT.